The source of this TCR beta chain is a study of T cells in Graves' hyperthyroidism and ophthalmopathy. Findings and limits, study-wide: For ophthalmopathy, model prediction preceded onset by a median about 6.4 months. Among clonotypes expanded in thyroid above 0.001, most were also found in blood.

With respect to this clonotype: The antigen remains undetermined. Mismatch with germline at one junction end may stem from a read error.

Uncontrolled infection, other autoimmune disease, pregnancy or lactation barred patients from enrollment. TCR beta CDR3 sequences were amplified from RNA transcripts. TCR CDR3 regions were first amplified by RT-PCR with HTBI primers. From the multiplex PCR reads, TCRdb called clonotypes with MiXCR, one entry per CDR3 protein. The sample includes under 200,000 distinct CDR3 sequences, over 7.5% seen only once; the top ten take around 20%. The CDR3 runs to 16 residues. CDR1 is SEHNR and CDR2 is FQNEAQ in the germline V gene (reference sequence). Specimen: blood. The receptor was isolated from a woman younger than 30 with Graves' hyperthyroidism that later progressed to Graves' ophthalmopathy. V is TRBV7-9 and J is TRBJ2-2, with D uncertain. CDR3 nucleotides: TGTGTCAGCATCTCCCGACGGTCAGCCAACACCGGGGAGCTGTTTTTT. Translating it yields CVSISRRSANTGELFF.